A single sample gave rise to the 2 T cell receptor beta chains below, sequenced in a study of blood T cell repertoires in COVID-19 (dated by TCRdb to about 2020). Library preparation employed the immunoSEQ multiplex PCR assay. The source is immuneACCESS, and TCRdb retained only in-frame sequences with V and J called. Part of the clones is not carried over; for the studies checked, unresolved V genes explain less than half of this, and the remainder is unexplained. This sample comprises 250,000 or so clones, about 87% of them detected only once. The ten most abundant clones make up about 3.1% of the sample. The sample comprised PBMCs or T cells enriched from blood (not recorded which). These TCRs come from a woman between 40 and 50 years old who had been exposed to COVID-19.

This clone has just one count. V usage is TRBV3-1 (or the pseudogene TRBV3-2) and J usage is TRBJ2-3, with TRBD2 as a possible D gene (6 bases). Trimming removed 8 bases at V and 4 bases at J, with 10 bases between. The CDR3 contains 12 residues. Germline CDR1 LGHDT, CDR2 YNNKEL (reference sequence). The chain's CDR3 is CASGRRADTQYF. The CDR3, as DNA: TGTGCCAGCGGCAGGAGGGCAGATACGCAGTATTTT.

This chain joins TRBV3-1 (or the pseudogene TRBV3-2) and TRBJ2-7; TRBD2 matches at 7 bases. J lost 3 bases, V lost 4 bases, and 6 bases had no gene match. The CDR3 is 14 residues long. The germline V gene encodes CDR1 LGHDT and CDR2 YNNKEL (reference sequence). The CDR3 sequence: CASSRQGGNYEQYF. The CDR3 bases are TGTGCCAGCAGCCGTCAGGGAGGGAACTACGAGCAGTACTTC.